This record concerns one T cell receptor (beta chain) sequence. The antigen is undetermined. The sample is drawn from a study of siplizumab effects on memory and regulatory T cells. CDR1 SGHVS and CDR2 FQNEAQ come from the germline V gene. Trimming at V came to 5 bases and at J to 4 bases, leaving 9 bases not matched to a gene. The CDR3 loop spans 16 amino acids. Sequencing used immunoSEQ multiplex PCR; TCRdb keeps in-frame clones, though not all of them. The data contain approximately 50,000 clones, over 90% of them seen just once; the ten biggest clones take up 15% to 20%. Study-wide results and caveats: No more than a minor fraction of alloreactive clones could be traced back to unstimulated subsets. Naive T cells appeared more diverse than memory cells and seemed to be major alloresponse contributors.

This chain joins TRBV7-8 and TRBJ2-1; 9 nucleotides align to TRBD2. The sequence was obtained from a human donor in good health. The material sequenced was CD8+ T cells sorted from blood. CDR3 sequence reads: CASSRRGAGGYNEQFF. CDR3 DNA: TGTGCCAGCAGCCGCCGTGGAGCGGGAGGTTACAATGAGCAGTTCTTC.